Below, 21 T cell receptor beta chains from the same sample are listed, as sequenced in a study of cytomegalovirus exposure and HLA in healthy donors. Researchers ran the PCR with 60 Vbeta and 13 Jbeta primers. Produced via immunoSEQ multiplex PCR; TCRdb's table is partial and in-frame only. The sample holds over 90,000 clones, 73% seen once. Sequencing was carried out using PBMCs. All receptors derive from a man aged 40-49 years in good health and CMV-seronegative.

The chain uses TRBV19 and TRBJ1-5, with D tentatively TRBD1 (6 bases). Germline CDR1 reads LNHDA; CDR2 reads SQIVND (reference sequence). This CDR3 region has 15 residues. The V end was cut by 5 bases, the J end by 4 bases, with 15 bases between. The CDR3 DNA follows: TGTGCCAGTAGTGTGGACAGTTTACTAAATCAGCCCCAGCATTTT. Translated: CASSVDSLLNQPQHF. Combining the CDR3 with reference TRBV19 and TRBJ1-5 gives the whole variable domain DGGITQSPKYLFRKEGQNVTLSCEQNLNHDAMYWYRQDPGQGLRLIYYSQIVNDFQKGDIAEGYSVSREKKESFPLTVTSAQKNPTAFYLCASSVDSLLNQPQHFGDGTRLSIL.

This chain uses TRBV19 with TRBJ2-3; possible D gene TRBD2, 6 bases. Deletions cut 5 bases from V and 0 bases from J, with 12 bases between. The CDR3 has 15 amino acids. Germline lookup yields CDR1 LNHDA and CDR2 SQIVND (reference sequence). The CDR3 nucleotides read TGTGCCAGTAGTCGCCGGGGGTCTAGCACAGATACGCAGTATTTT. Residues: CASSRRGSSTDTQYF.

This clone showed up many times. This CDR3 reads CASRDTYNEQFF. The CDR3 region has the DNA TGCGCCAGCAGGGACACCTACAATGAGCAGTTCTTC. This rearrangement joins TRBV23-1 to TRBJ2-1; D might be TRBD1 (5 bases). TRBV23-1 is filed as an ORF, its function uncertain. Trimming stripped 6 bases from V and 2 bases from J, with 5 bases between. CDR3 size: 12 residues.

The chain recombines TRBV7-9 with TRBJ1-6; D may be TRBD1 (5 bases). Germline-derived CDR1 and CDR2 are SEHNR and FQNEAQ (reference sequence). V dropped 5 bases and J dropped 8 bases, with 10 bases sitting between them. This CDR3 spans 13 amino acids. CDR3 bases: TGTGCCAGCAGCCTAACGGGGGATTCACCCCTCCACTTT. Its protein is CASSLTGDSPLHF.

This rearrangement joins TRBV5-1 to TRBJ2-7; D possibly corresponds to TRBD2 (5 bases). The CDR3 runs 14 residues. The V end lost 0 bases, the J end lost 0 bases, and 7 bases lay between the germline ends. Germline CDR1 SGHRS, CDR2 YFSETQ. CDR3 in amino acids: CASSLGGYSYEQYF. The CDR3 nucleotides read TGCGCCAGCAGCTTGGGCGGGTACTCCTACGAGCAGTACTTC.

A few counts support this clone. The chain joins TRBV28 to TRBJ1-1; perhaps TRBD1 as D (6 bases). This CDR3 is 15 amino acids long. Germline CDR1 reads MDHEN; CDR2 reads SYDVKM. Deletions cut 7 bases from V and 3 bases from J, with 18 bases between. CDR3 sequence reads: CASIPAGVMYTEAFF. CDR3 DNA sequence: TGTGCCAGCATTCCGGCAGGGGTCATGTACACTGAAGCTTTCTTT.

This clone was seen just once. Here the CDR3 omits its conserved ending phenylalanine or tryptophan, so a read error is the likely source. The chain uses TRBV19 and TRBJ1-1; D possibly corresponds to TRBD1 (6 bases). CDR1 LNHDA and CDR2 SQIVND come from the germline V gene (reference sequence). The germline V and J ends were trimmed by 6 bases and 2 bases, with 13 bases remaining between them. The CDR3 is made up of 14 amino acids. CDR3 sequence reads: CASREQGSNTEAFV. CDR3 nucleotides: TGTGCCAGTAGGGAACAGGGATCCAACACTGAAGCTTTCGTT.

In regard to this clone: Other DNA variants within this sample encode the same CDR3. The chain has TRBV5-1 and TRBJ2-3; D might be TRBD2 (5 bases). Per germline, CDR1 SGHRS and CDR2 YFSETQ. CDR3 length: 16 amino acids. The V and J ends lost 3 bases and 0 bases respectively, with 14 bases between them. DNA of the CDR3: TGCGCCAGCAGCTCCCCCTCGGGGAGAAGCACAGATACGCAGTATTTT. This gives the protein CASSSPSGRSTDTQYF. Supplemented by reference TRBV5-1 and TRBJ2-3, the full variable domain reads KAGVTQTPRYLIKTRGQQVTLSCSPISGHRSVSWYQQTPGQGLQFLFEYFSETQRNKGNFPGRFSGRQFSNSRSEMNVSTLELGDSALYLCASSSPSGRSTDTQYFGPGTRLTVL.

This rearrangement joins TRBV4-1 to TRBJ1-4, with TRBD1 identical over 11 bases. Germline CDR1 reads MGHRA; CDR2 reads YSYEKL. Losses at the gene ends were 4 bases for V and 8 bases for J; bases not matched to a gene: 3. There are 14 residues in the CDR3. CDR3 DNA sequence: TGCGCCAGCAGCCTCCGGGACAGGGGGGAAAAACTGTTTTTT. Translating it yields CASSLRDRGEKLFF.

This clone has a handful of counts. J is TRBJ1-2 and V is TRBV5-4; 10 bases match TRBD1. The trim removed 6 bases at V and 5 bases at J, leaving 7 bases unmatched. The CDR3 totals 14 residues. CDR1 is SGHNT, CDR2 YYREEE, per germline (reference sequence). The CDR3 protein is CASTVTGGGYGYTF. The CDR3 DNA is TGTGCCAGCACCGTGACAGGGGGCGGGTATGGCTACACCTTC.

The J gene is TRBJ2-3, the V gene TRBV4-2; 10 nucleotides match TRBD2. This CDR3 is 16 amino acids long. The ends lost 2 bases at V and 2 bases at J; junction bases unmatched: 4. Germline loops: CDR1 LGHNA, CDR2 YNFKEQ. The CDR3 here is CASSQSSGGDTDTQYF. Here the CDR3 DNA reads TGTGCCAGCAGCCAATCAAGCGGGGGGGACACAGATACGCAGTATTTT.

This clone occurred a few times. The CDR3 bases are TGTGCCAGCAGCGAGGGACAGGGGGTAGCCAAAAACATTCAGTACTTC. It encodes CASSEGQGVAKNIQYF. V gene TRBV5-5 combines with J gene TRBJ2-4; TRBD1 aligns across 11 bases. The CDR3 runs to 16 residues. Germline trimming cut 4 bases from V and 0 bases from J; bases unmatched to any gene: 3. Per the germline V gene, CDR1 is SGHKS and CDR2 is YYEKEE (reference sequence).

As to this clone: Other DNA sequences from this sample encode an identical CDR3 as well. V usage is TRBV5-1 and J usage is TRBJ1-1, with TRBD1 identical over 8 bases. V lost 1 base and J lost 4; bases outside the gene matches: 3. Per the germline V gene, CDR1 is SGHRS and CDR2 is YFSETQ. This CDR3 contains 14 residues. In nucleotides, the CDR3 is TGCGCCAGCAGCTTGCAGGGGGCGGGCACTGAAGCTTTCTTT. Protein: CASSLQGAGTEAFF.

The CDR3 protein is CASSPPGERGGYNEQFF. CDR3 bases: TGTGCCAGCAGCCCTCCCGGCGAGCGGGGGGGCTACAATGAGCAGTTCTTC. The rearrangement uses TRBV4-2 and TRBJ2-1; 10 positions match TRBD2. Germline CDR1 and CDR2: LGHNA and YNFKEQ. The CDR3 spans 17 residues. With 4 bases clipped from V and 3 bases from J, the junction kept 9 bases outside the gene matches.

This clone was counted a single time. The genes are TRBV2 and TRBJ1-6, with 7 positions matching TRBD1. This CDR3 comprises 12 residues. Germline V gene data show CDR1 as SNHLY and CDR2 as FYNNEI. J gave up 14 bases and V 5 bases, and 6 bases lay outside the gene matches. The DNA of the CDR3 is TGTGCCAGCAGTCCACAGGGGTGGACCCTCCACTTT. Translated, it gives CASSPQGWTLHF.

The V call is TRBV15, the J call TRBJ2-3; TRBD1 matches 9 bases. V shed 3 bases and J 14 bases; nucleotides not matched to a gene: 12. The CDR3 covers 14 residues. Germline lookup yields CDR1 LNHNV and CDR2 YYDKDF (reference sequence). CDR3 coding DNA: TGTGCCACCAGCAGTGCGAGTGGGGACAGGGTGGGGTATTTT. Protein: CATSSASGDRVGYF.

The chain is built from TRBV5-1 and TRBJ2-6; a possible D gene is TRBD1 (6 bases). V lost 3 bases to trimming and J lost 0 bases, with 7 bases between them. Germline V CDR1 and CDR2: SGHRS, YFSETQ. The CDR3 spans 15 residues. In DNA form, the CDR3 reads TGCGCCAGCAGCTCGACAGGCTCTGGGGCCAACGTCCTGACTTTC. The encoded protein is CASSSTGSGANVLTF.

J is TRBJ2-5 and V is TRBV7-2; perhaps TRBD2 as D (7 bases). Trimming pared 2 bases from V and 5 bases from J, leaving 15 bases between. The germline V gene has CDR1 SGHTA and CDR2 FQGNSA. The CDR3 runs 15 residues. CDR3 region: CASSLRGAVLETQYF. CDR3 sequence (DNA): TGTGCCAGCAGCTTACGGGGGGCCGTTCTCGAGACCCAGTACTTC. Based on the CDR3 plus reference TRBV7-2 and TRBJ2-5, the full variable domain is GAGVSQSPSNKVTEKGKDVELRCDPISGHTALYWYRQSLGQGLEFLIYFQGNSAPDKSGLPSDRFSAERTGGSVSTLTIQRTQQEDSAVYLCASSLRGAVLETQYFGPGTRLLVL.

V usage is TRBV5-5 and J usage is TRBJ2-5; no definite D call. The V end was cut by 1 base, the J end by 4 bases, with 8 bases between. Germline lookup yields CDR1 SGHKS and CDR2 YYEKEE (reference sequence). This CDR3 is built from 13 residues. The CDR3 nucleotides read TGTGCCAGCAGCTTGCCCCCAATAGAGACCCAGTACTTC. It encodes CASSLPPIETQYF.

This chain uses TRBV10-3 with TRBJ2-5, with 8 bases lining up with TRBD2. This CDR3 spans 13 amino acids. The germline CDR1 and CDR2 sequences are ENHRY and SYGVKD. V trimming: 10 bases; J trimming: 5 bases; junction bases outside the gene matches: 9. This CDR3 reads CATVGTGGETQYF. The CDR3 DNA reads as TGTGCCACCGTAGGGACGGGAGGGGAGACCCAGTACTTC.

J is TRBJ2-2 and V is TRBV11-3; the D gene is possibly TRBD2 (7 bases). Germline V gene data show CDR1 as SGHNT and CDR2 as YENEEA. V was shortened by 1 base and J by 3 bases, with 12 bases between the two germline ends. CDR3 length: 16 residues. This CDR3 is CASSLGGGDYTGELFF. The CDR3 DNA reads TGTGCCAGCAGCTTAGGAGGGGGGGACTACACCGGGGAGCTGTTTTTT.